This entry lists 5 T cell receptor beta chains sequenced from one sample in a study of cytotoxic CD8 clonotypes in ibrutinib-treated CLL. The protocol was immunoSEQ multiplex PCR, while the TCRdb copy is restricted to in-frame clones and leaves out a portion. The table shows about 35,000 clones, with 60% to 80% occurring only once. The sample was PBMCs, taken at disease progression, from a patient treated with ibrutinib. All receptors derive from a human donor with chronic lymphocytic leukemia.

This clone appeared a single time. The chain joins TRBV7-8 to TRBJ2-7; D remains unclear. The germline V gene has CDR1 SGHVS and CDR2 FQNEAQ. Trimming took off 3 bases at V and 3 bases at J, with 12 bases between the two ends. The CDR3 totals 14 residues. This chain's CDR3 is CASSLTGALYEQYF. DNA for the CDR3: TGTGCCAGCAGCTTGACCGGTGCCCTCTACGAGCAGTACTTC.

The CDR3 coding sequence is TGTGCCAGCAGCCGGACTAGCCAATACAATGAGCAGTTCTTC. Its translation: CASSRTSQYNEQFF. This sequence joins TRBV14 and TRBJ2-1, with TRBD2 identical over 8 bases. This CDR3 is 14 amino acids long. The germline CDR1 and CDR2 sequences are SGHDN and FVKESK. Germline trimming cut 4 bases from V and 4 bases from J; bases unmatched to any gene: 3.

The CDR3 nucleotides read TGTGCCAGCAGTCCTCAAACCCCGGGACAGGGCTACGAGCAGTACTTC. It yields the protein CASSPQTPGQGYEQYF. The chain employs TRBV27 and TRBJ2-7, with 9 bases aligning to TRBD1. The junction had 11 bases not matched to a gene; V was cut back by 5 bases and J by 3 bases. Germline lookup yields CDR1 MNHEY and CDR2 SMNVEV (reference sequence). The CDR3 is 16 amino acids.

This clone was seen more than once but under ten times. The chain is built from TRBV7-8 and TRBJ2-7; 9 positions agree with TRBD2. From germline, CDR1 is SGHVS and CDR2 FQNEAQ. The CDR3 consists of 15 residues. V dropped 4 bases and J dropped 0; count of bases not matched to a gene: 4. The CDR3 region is CASSWTSASSYEQYF. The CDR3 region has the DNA TGTGCCAGCAGCTGGACTAGCGCCAGCTCCTACGAGCAGTACTTC.

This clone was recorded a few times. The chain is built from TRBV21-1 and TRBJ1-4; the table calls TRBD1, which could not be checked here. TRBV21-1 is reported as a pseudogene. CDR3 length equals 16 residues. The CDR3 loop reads CASSKQGNETNEKLFF. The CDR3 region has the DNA TGTGCCAGCAGCAAACAGGGGAATGAAACTAATGAAAAACTGTTTTTT.